The 10 T cell receptor beta chains given below trace back to one sample, sequenced in a study of patients and donors after allogeneic stem cell transplantation. TCRdb itself ran the RT-PCR reads through MiXCR, one entry per CDR3 protein. This sample has 30,000 to 40,000 distinct CDR3 sequences, with about 37% found just once. The specimen was blood, either unsorted or a sorted T cell fraction (not recorded which). The receptors here all came from a human donor who was either an allogeneic HSCT recipient or a stem cell or donor lymphocyte infusion donor (not recorded which). It is not recorded whose cells these are; they may come from a transplant donor.

V is TRBV6-2 or TRBV6-3 and J is TRBJ2-1; TRBD1 might be the D (6 bases). The V gene's germline CDR1 is MNHEY and CDR2 SVGEGT. Trimming removed 4 bases from V and 0 bases from J, with 10 bases in between. There are 15 residues in the CDR3. CDR3 in DNA: TGTGCCAGCAGTTTAACAGGGAGCTCCTACAATGAGCAGTTCTTC. Its protein is CASSLTGSSYNEQFF.

This clonotype was counted between two and nine times. V and J are TRBV7-2 and TRBJ1-2; D not certain. Trimming left V 5 bases short and J 8 bases short, with 18 bases between. The CDR3 is 14 residues long. The V gene's germline CDR1 is SGHTA and CDR2 FQGNSA. Written as DNA, the CDR3 is TGTGCCAGCAGCGCGAAGGGCAGATCAGGCGGCTACACCTTC. It codes for CASSAKGRSGGYTF.

The rearrangement uses TRBV4-3 and TRBJ2-5; maybe TRBD1 (5 bases). Trimming took 0 bases from V and 5 from J, leaving 13 bases between them. The CDR3 runs 15 residues. Germline-derived CDR1 and CDR2 are LGHNA and YSLEER. CDR3 region: CASSQDLGAGETQYF. DNA of the CDR3: TGCGCCAGCAGCCAAGATCTAGGGGCAGGGGAGACCCAGTACTTC.

The chain is built from TRBV20-1 and TRBJ2-1, with D perhaps TRBD2 (6 bases). The CDR3 totals 16 residues. Germline V gives CDR1 DFQATT, CDR2 SNEGSKA (reference sequence). The V end was cut by 0 bases, the J end by 1 base, with 13 bases between. The CDR3 loop is CSARDRGAGSYNEQFF. The CDR3 DNA sequence: TGCAGTGCTAGAGATCGAGGAGCGGGTTCCTACAATGAGCAGTTCTTC.

This clonotype was counted only a few times. This chain uses TRBV7-9 with TRBJ2-3, with 8 bases that match TRBD2. The CDR3 spans 16 residues. V lost 5 bases and J lost 3; bases outside the gene matches: 10. CDR1 is SEHNR, CDR2 FQNEAQ, per germline (reference sequence). The CDR3 spells CASSLNGLASTDTQYF. The CDR3 bases are TGTGCCAGCAGCCTGAACGGACTAGCAAGTACAGATACGCAGTATTTT.

This clonotype was counted between two and nine times. CDR3 sequence (DNA): TGTGCCAGCAGCTTAGTGCCGAAGGGCGGCAGAGACAATGAGCAGTTCTTC. This sequence encodes CASSLVPKGGRDNEQFF. The chain combines TRBV7-2 with TRBJ2-1; D not certain. Trimming stripped 1 base from V and 5 bases from J, with 18 bases between. The CDR3 runs 17 residues. Germline CDR1 SGHTA, CDR2 FQGNSA.

This clonotype was observed a handful of times. The chain carries TRBV20-1 and TRBJ1-5; 8 bases line up with TRBD1. After removal of 6 bases from V and 7 bases from J, the junction contained 8 bases not matched to a gene. Germline CDR1 DFQATT, CDR2 SNEGSKA (reference sequence). The CDR3 covers 13 residues. The CDR3 DNA is TGCAGTGCAGAGCAGGGGGCAGGACAGCCCCAGCATTTT. Its translation is CSAEQGAGQPQHF.

This chain joins TRBV20-1 and TRBJ2-2; 8 bases map to TRBD2. The germline V gene encodes CDR1 DFQATT and CDR2 SNEGSKA (reference sequence). The CDR3 is made up of 17 amino acids. With V trimmed by 1 base and J by 1 base, 8 bases remained unmatched. In nucleotides, the CDR3 is TGCAGTGCTAGAGGGGTCGGTAGCGGGATGAACACCGGGGAGCTGTTTTTT. This translates into CSARGVGSGMNTGELFF.

This clonotype has just a few counts. CDR3 in DNA: TGTGCCAGCAGTGCGGACATCCCCTCACCCCTCCACTTT. It encodes CASSADIPSPLHF. This chain links TRBV25-1 with TRBJ1-6; D might be TRBD1 (5 bases). This CDR3 spans 13 amino acids. Trimming took off 4 bases at V and 10 bases at J, with 11 bases between the two ends. Germline lookup yields CDR1 MGHDK and CDR2 SYGVNS.

This clonotype was observed a few times. The genes are TRBV7-9 and TRBJ1-2; TRBD1 matches 8 bases. V was clipped by 5 bases and J by 6 bases; unmatched bases: 8. This CDR3 contains 14 residues. Germline loops: CDR1 SEHNR, CDR2 FQNEAQ (reference sequence). Here the CDR3 DNA reads TGTGCCAGCAGCCCCAGCGGACAGGGTAATGGCTACACCTTC. This codes for CASSPSGQGNGYTF. Full variable domain (remainder filled in from reference TRBV7-9 and TRBJ1-2): DTGVSQNPRHKITKRGQNVTFRCDPISEHNRLYWYRQTLGQGPEFLTYFQNEAQLEKSRLLSDRFSAERPKGSFSTLEIQRTEQGDSAMYLCASSPSGQGNGYTFGSGTRLTVV.